This entry features one T cell receptor beta chain sequence. Per the study methods: Amplified reference gene primers provided the basis for estimating nucleated cell counts. Some clones are missing from TCRdb's copy, which holds only in-frame ones; the method was immunoSEQ multiplex PCR. V and J calls and clone size are as listed in that table; D and trimming were resolved from the DNA. The sample includes roughly 100,000 clones, roughly nine tenths of them seen just once. The source of the sample is a study of blood T cell repertoires in COVID-19. Across the whole study: The United States, Italy and Spain supplied acute and convalescent COVID-19 samples. Sources were T cells, B-cell-depleted T cells, or PBMCs; the material itself was cDNA or gDNA.

Trimming removed 3 bases from V and 5 bases from J, with 23 bases in between. This CDR3 spans 18 amino acids. Germline CDR1 is LNHNV and CDR2 is YYDKDF (reference sequence). The chain joins TRBV15 to TRBJ2-1; no reliable D call. The sequence was obtained from a human donor in a cohort sampled during active COVID-19. Sequencing input: peripheral blood. CDR3 loop: CATSRMTDFARWDNEQFF. The CDR3 bases are TGTGCCACCAGCAGGATGACTGACTTCGCAAGATGGGACAATGAGCAGTTCTTC.